This TCR beta chain was sequenced during a study of cytomegalovirus exposure and HLA in healthy donors. Study as a whole: Of all 400 or so donors who were genotyped, 75% to 90% belonged to the Caucasian-associated ancestry cluster. Study-wide findings and caveats: TCR sequences were mostly rare, though some public TCRs occurred in many donors.

CDR3 length: 15 residues. Per germline, CDR1 LGHNA and CDR2 YSLEER. The junction had 5 bases not matched to a gene; V was cut back by 0 bases and J by 3 bases. Concerning this clone itself: What it binds is not known.

It was with 60 Vbeta and 13 Jbeta primers that the PCR ran. As handled by the study authors: In a later analysis, the count reached 80 million or so unique TCR beta chains, with 9 million to 11 million shared. The repertoire was sequenced with immunoSEQ multiplex PCR; TCRdb's copy has only in-frame clones and lacks some. V and J calls and clone size come straight from that table; D and trimming were deduced from the DNA. In the table there are 200,000 or so clones, approximately 78% of which are singletons. This receptor was taken from a woman aged 50 to 60 in good health and CMV-seropositive. J is TRBJ2-7 and V is TRBV4-3; 7 nucleotides align to TRBD1. Sequences were obtained from PBMCs. Here the CDR3 DNA reads TGCGCCAGCAGCCAAGATCCGGGACAGTACTACGAGCAGTACTTC. This sequence encodes CASSQDPGQYYEQYF.